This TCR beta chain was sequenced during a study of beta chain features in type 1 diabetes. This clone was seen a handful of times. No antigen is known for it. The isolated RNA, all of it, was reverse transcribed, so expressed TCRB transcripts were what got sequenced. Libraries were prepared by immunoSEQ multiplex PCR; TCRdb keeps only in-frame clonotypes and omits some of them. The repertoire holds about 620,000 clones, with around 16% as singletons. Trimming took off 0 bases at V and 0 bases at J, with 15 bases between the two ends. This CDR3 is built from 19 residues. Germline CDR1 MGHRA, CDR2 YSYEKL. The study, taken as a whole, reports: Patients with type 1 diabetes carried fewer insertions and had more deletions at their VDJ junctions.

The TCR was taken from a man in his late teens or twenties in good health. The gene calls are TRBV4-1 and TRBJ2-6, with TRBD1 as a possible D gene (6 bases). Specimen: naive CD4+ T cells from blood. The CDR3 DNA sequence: TGCGCCAGCAGCCAAGATACCGGACAGCCTAGCTCTGGGGCCAACGTCCTGACTTTC. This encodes CASSQDTGQPSSGANVLTF.